Presented here are 22 T cell receptor beta chains from one specimen sequenced in a study of memory CD4+ T cells and cytomegalovirus serostatus (dated by TCRdb to the late 2010s). Library method: the immunoSEQ multiplex PCR assay. Drawn from immuneACCESS, this table holds only the in-frame rearrangements with V and J called that TCRdb kept. Clones are partly lost; checked studies trace under half to an unresolved V gene and leave the rest unexplained. For this sample there are approximately 50,000 clones; roughly 78% appear just once. The leading ten clones occupy around 0.67% of the sample. A FACSAria II was used to sort memory CD4+ T cells, defined as single viable CD3+CD4+CD8-CD45RO+ cells. Source material: memory CD4+ T cells from blood. The origin of the receptors is an adult in good health and CMV-seronegative.

The chain links TRBV2 to TRBJ2-7, with TRBD2 matching 9 bases. V lost 8 bases and J lost 5; bases outside the gene matches: 4. Germline V gives CDR1 SNHLY, CDR2 FYNNEI. This CDR3 contains 12 residues. DNA for the CDR3: TGTGCCAGCGGCGGACTAGCGAACGAGCAGTACTTC. Its protein is CASGGLANEQYF.

This sequence joins TRBV11-2 and TRBJ2-1, with TRBD2 as a possible D gene (5 bases). The CDR3 length is 15 residues. Deletions cut 4 bases from V and 10 bases from J, with 20 bases between. Looked up from germline, CDR1 is SGHAT and CDR2 is FQNNGV. The CDR3 DNA reads as TGTGCCAGCAGCTCGGATCGCCATAGACGACTAGAGCAGTTCTTC. Translated, it gives CASSSDRHRRLEQFF.

This clone was counted between two and nine times. This chain connects TRBV29-1 to TRBJ1-2, with D hard to call. Trimming stripped 5 bases from V and 7 bases from J, with 11 bases between. The germline V gene has CDR1 SQVTM and CDR2 ANQGSEA. The CDR3 spans 11 residues. The CDR3 is CSVQGVFGYTF. In DNA, the CDR3 is TGCAGCGTTCAAGGCGTTTTTGGCTACACCTTC.

The chain carries TRBV27 and TRBJ2-3, with 13 bases identical to TRBD2. Trimming at V came to 5 bases and at J to 5 bases, leaving 10 bases not matched to a gene. This CDR3 has 17 residues. Germline-derived CDR1 and CDR2 are MNHEY and SMNVEV (reference sequence). This CDR3 is CASSPEPGLAGRDTQYF. CDR3 nucleotide sequence: TGTGCCAGCAGTCCCGAACCGGGACTAGCGGGAAGAGATACGCAGTATTTT.

The V gene is TRBV30, the J gene TRBJ2-7; no clear D. Trimming removed 0 bases from V and 2 bases from J, with 14 bases in between. Germline CDR1 is GTSNPN and CDR2 is SVGIG (reference sequence). The CDR3 is 15 amino acids. The CDR3 region has the DNA TGTGCCTGGAGTGTATCTTCCCGGAACCCCTACGAGCAGTACTTC. Protein sequence: CAWSVSSRNPYEQYF.

The chain uses TRBV19 and TRBJ1-5; 7 nucleotides agree with TRBD1. Germline CDR1 LNHDA, CDR2 SQIVND (reference sequence). There are 16 residues in the CDR3. V trimming: 7 bases; J trimming: 0 bases; junction bases outside the gene matches: 9. Written as DNA, the CDR3 is TGTGCCAGTACCCGGGGACAGAGTAATAGCAATCAGCCCCAGCATTTT. The encoded protein is CASTRGQSNSNQPQHF. Full variable domain (remainder filled in from reference TRBV19 and TRBJ1-5): DGGITQSPKYLFRKEGQNVTLSCEQNLNHDAMYWYRQDPGQGLRLIYYSQIVNDFQKGDIAEGYSVSREKKESFPLTVTSAQKNPTAFYLCASTRGQSNSNQPQHFGDGTRLSIL.

V gene TRBV19 combines with J gene TRBJ2-6; the match to TRBD1 covers 7 bases. The CDR3 loop spans 20 amino acids. V was clipped by 3 bases and J by 4 bases; unmatched bases: 18. The germline CDR1 and CDR2 sequences are LNHDA and SQIVND (reference sequence). The CDR3, as DNA: TGTGCCAGTAGTATCTCACGACAGGGAAACTTCGCGAGGGGGGCCAACGTCCTGACTTTC. It specifies CASSISRQGNFARGANVLTF.

A single count supports this clone. The chain recombines TRBV2 with TRBJ2-1, with a tentative D call TRBD2 (6 bases). CDR1 SNHLY and CDR2 FYNNEI come from the germline V gene. Trimming took off 7 bases at V and 10 bases at J, with 17 bases between the two ends. The CDR3 has 13 residues. As DNA, the CDR3 is TGTGCCAGCAATCGGGAGTGGGGACGGGAGCAGTTCTTC. Translated: CASNREWGREQFF.

This clone was detected only a few times. This chain connects TRBV19 to TRBJ1-1; 7 bases align to TRBD1. This CDR3 region has 15 residues. Germline V CDR1 and CDR2: LNHDA, SQIVND (reference sequence). Germline trimming cut 4 bases from V and 5 bases from J; bases unmatched to any gene: 10. The DNA for the CDR3 is TGTGCCAGTAGTACGTTCGGGCAGGGGGAGACTGAAGCTTTCTTT. Its protein is CASSTFGQGETEAFF. Supplemented by reference TRBV19 and TRBJ1-1, the full variable domain reads DGGITQSPKYLFRKEGQNVTLSCEQNLNHDAMYWYRQDPGQGLRLIYYSQIVNDFQKGDIAEGYSVSREKKESFPLTVTSAQKNPTAFYLCASSTFGQGETEAFFGQGTRLTVV.

V gene TRBV30 combines with J gene TRBJ2-7; D uncertain. V dropped 7 bases and J dropped 4 bases, with 14 bases sitting between them. The germline V gene encodes CDR1 GTSNPN and CDR2 SVGIG (reference sequence). The CDR3 is 12 amino acids. The CDR3 reads CAYHPGGYEQYF. The CDR3 DNA sequence: TGTGCCTACCACCCAGGCGGTTACGAGCAGTACTTC.

CDR3 in amino acids: CATSPGTSGNNEQFF. In DNA form, the CDR3 reads TGTGCCACCAGCCCCGGGACTAGCGGAAACAATGAGCAGTTCTTC. This rearrangement joins TRBV15 to TRBJ2-1; 11 bases align to TRBD2. V dropped 5 bases and J dropped 5; count of bases not matched to a gene: 5. The germline gives CDR1 LNHNV, CDR2 YYDKDF (reference sequence). CDR3 size: 15 residues.

In its sample, this clone was seen a few times. An end of the junction differs from the germline gene, which may be a read error. For the CDR3, the DNA is TGTGCCAGCAGCCCAGGGACAGGAACCAAAGGTACTGGAGCTTTCTTT. It encodes CASSPGTGTKGTGAFF. The rearrangement links TRBV7-9 to TRBJ1-1; TRBD1 matches 8 bases. Per germline, CDR1 SEHNR and CDR2 FQNEAQ (reference sequence). This CDR3 has 16 residues. The variable domain in full, with the rest retrieved from reference TRBV7-9 and TRBJ1-1, is DTGVSQNPRHKITKRGQNVTFRCDPISEHNRLYWYRQTLGQGPEFLTYFQNEAQLEKSRLLSDRFSAERPKGSFSTLEIQRTEQGDSAMYLCASSPGTGTKGTGAFFGQGTRLTVV.

The chain links TRBV4-2 to TRBJ2-3, with D unresolved. Deletions cut 0 bases from V and 6 bases from J, with 13 bases between. The CDR3 totals 15 residues. CDR1 is LGHNA, CDR2 YNFKEQ, per germline. CDR3 coding DNA: TGTGCCAGCAGCCAAGAGGGTCGTCTAGGGGATACGCAGTATTTT. Translating gives CASSQEGRLGDTQYF.

The rearrangement joins TRBV9 to TRBJ1-5; 12 bases map to TRBD1. This CDR3 comprises 23 residues. V dropped 0 bases and J dropped 2; count of bases not matched to a gene: 21. Germline V gene lookup returns CDR1 SGDLS and CDR2 YYNGEE. The CDR3 sequence: CASSVERTGTGGGLRGGNQPQHF. DNA of the CDR3: TGTGCCAGCAGCGTAGAGCGCACCGGGACAGGGGGCGGACTCCGGGGCGGCAATCAGCCCCAGCATTTT.

This chain uses TRBV19 with TRBJ1-2, with unresolved D. Between the trimmed V and J ends, which lost 3 bases and 2 bases, there was a span of 13 bases. This CDR3 is 15 amino acids long. Per germline, CDR1 LNHDA and CDR2 SQIVND (reference sequence). The CDR3: CASSIFVGLNYGYTF. The DNA for the CDR3 is TGTGCCAGTAGTATTTTTGTAGGACTGAACTATGGCTACACCTTC.

The CDR3, as DNA: TGTGCCAGCAGCTTAGGCGGGACAGGGATCGGGGAGCTGTTTTTT. Translating it yields CASSLGGTGIGELFF. This chain uses TRBV11-2 with TRBJ2-2, with 9 bases matching TRBD1. Trimming removed 1 base from V and 7 bases from J; junction bases left unmatched: 4. CDR3 length: 15 amino acids. The germline V gene encodes CDR1 SGHAT and CDR2 FQNNGV.

J is TRBJ2-1 and V is TRBV27, with D possibly matching TRBD2 (6 bases). The germline gives CDR1 MNHEY, CDR2 SMNVEV (reference sequence). The CDR3 is 16 residues long. The V end was cut by 5 bases, the J end by 0 bases, with 14 bases between. This CDR3 reads CASSPWLASSYNEQFF. The CDR3 DNA sequence: TGTGCCAGCAGTCCCTGGCTAGCGAGCTCCTACAATGAGCAGTTCTTC.

The chain recombines TRBV7-9 with TRBJ1-2; D not certain. Germline values: CDR1 SEHNR, CDR2 FQNEAQ (reference sequence). The CDR3 is 12 amino acids. V shed 6 bases and J shed 4 bases, with 9 bases lying between them. The DNA of the CDR3 is TGTGCCAGCAGTTTTGCAAGCTATGGCTACACCTTC. It encodes CASSFASYGYTF.

A word on this clone: An end of the junction differs from the germline gene, which may be a read error. The chain has TRBV5-4 and TRBJ1-2; D may be TRBD1 (5 bases). CDR1 SGHNT and CDR2 YYREEE come from the germline V gene (reference sequence). This CDR3 region has 16 residues. The CDR3 bases are TGTGCCAGCAGCCTGGACGGGACCACAGCTAATTATGGCTACACCTTC. Translation: CASSLDGTTANYGYTF.

This chain links TRBV27 with TRBJ1-4; D remains unclear. Trimming took off 5 bases at V and 0 bases at J, with 16 bases between the two ends. The germline V gene has CDR1 MNHEY and CDR2 SMNVEV (reference sequence). The CDR3 spans 17 residues. The CDR3, as DNA: TGTGCCAGCAGTGCCCACATGGGCTTTGCAACTAATGAAAAACTGTTTTTT. Encoded protein: CASSAHMGFATNEKLFF. The full variable domain, completed using reference TRBV27 and TRBJ1-4, is EAQVTQNPRYLITVTGKKLTVTCSQNMNHEYMSWYRQDPGLGLRQIYYSMNVEVTDKGDVPEGYKVSRKEKRNFPLILESPSPNQTSLYFCASSAHMGFATNEKLFFGSGTQLSVL.

The table lists this clone with a count of one. The gene calls are TRBV19 and TRBJ2-2; 9 bases agree with TRBD1. Trimming at V came to 4 bases and at J to 0 bases, leaving 6 bases not matched to a gene. Per the germline V gene, CDR1 is LNHDA and CDR2 is SQIVND (reference sequence). The CDR3 has 17 residues. The CDR3 loop reads CASSTLGTGTNTGELFF. The CDR3 bases are TGTGCCAGTAGTACTTTGGGGACAGGGACGAACACCGGGGAGCTGTTTTTT.

This clone was seen more than once but under ten times. The genes are TRBV7-2 and TRBJ2-7; D is unresolved. V gave up 1 base and J gave up 3 bases, with 10 bases separating them. This CDR3 has 14 amino acids. Per germline, CDR1 SGHTA and CDR2 FQGNSA. CDR3 coding DNA: TGTGCCAGCAGCTTAGGATTGTTGGGCTACGAGCAGTACTTC. Its protein is CASSLGLLGYEQYF. Full variable domain (outside the CDR3, taken from reference TRBV7-2 and TRBJ2-7): GAGVSQSPSNKVTEKGKDVELRCDPISGHTALYWYRQSLGQGLEFLIYFQGNSAPDKSGLPSDRFSAERTGGSVSTLTIQRTQQEDSAVYLCASSLGLLGYEQYFGPGTRLTVT.